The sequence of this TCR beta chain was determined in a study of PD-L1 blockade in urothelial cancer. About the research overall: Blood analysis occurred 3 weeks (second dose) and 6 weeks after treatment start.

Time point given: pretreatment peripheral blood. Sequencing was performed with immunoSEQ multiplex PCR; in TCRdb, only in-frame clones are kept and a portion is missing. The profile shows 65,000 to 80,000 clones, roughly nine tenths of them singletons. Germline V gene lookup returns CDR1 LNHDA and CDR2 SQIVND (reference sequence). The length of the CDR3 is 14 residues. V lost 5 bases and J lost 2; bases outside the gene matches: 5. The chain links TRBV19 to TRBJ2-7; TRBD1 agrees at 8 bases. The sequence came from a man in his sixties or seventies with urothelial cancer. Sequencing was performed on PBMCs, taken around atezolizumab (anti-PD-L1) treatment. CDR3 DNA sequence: TGTGCCAGTAGTTCAGGGACAGGCCCCTACGAGCAGTACTTC. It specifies CASSSGTGPYEQYF.